Sequencing of this T cell receptor (beta chain) was carried out in a study of T cell responses to AZD1222 COVID-19 vaccine. Study summary: Timing groups of about 4 and about 12 weeks for second doses were pooled.

Germline loops: CDR1 SGHTA, CDR2 FQGNSA. The V end was cut by 5 bases, the J end by 8 bases, with 12 bases between. This CDR3 region has 12 residues. The assay was immunoSEQ multiplex PCR, and TCRdb's table has in-frame clones only and misses some. The top ten clones hold 4.5% to 6% of a sample with some 140,000 clones, 85% to 95% of them seen once. The source of this sequence is an adult in good health. The sample in question was peripheral blood, obtained on day 0 of AZD1222 vaccination. This chain joins TRBV7-2 and TRBJ1-2; D is perhaps TRBD1 (5 bases). CDR3 sequence reads: CASSPLGDGYTF. In nucleotides, the CDR3 is TGTGCCAGCAGCCCCCTCGGGGACGGCTACACCTTC.